Below, 22 T cell receptor beta chains from the same sample are listed, as sequenced in a study of tumor-infiltrating lymphocytes in oesophageal squamous cell carcinoma. A single record per CDR3 protein comes from TCRdb applying MiXCR to the PCR reads. The data contain approximately 20,000 distinct CDR3 sequences, roughly two fifths of them singletons. Source material: esophageal tumor tissue. The receptor set was obtained from a male donor with esophageal squamous cell carcinoma.

This chain uses TRBV12-3 or TRBV12-4 with TRBJ2-5; D not certain. The assigned J gene may be wrong: the sequence end matches TRBJ2-1 better. This CDR3 has 15 amino acids. The CDR3 reads CASSPFRSDYNEQFF. The CDR3 DNA reads as TGTGCCAGCAGCCCGTTTCGGAGCGACTACAATGAGCAGTTCTTC.

Only a few counts were recorded for this clonotype. The chain recombines TRBV7-9 with TRBJ1-1; TRBD1 is a possible D gene (6 bases). Trimming shortened V by 0 bases and J by 5 bases, and 10 bases separated the two germline ends. CDR1 is SEHNR, CDR2 FQNEAQ, per germline (reference sequence). This CDR3 has 14 residues. The CDR3 DNA reads as TGTGCCAGCAGCTTAGCGGGGGCGAAAACTGAAGCTTTCTTT. Its protein product is CASSLAGAKTEAFF.

This clonotype was detected many times. The V gene is TRBV6-1, the J gene TRBJ1-2; TRBD1 might be the D (6 bases). The CDR3 sequence is 15 residues long. Trimming stripped 6 bases from V and 5 bases from J, with 19 bases between. The germline CDR1 and CDR2 sequences are MNHNS and SASEGT. CDR3 DNA sequence: TGTGCCAGCAGCTATTCCGGGACAATAACATATGGCTACACCTTC. Translated, it gives CASSYSGTITYGYTF.

In regard to this clonotype: The conserved phenylalanine or tryptophan normally closing the CDR3 is absent here, so this likely arose from a read error. The limits of the CDR3 on the DNA are not certain, so only TCRdb's listed CDR3 is given. CDR3 residues: CASSPSAGAINEQFFGP. The J gene is TRBJ1-6, the V gene TRBV7-2. CDR1 and CDR2 from the germline V gene are SGHTA and FQGNSA. The CDR3 is 17 amino acids long, termini counted.

This clonotype was seen repeatedly, ten times or more. The chain uses TRBV5-1 and TRBJ1-1, with D tentatively TRBD1 (6 bases). This CDR3 comprises 15 residues. Germline values: CDR1 SGHRS, CDR2 YFSETQ. V was clipped by 0 bases and J by 4 bases, with 13 bases between them. The DNA of the CDR3 is TGCGCCAGCAGCTTGGCCACAGGGTTATTCACTGAAGCTTTCTTT. It encodes CASSLATGLFTEAFF.

The chain employs TRBV6-6 and TRBJ2-4; D may correspond to TRBD1 or TRBD2 (5 bases each). The J call may be faulty, since TRBJ2-5 better matches the DNA end. The CDR3 is made up of 14 amino acids. Germline assignment: CDR1 MNHNY and CDR2 SVGAGI (reference sequence). CDR3 region: CASSYAGTPGTQYF. DNA for the CDR3: TGTGCCAGCAGTTACGCCGGGACCCCGGGGACCCAGTACTTC.

This clonotype was counted a few times. The chain couples TRBV7-2 to TRBJ2-5, with a tentative D call TRBD1 (6 bases). The CDR3 is 16 residues long. Trimming shortened V by 5 bases and J by 13 bases, and 29 bases separated the two germline ends. CDR1 and CDR2 (germline): SGHTA, FQGNSA. CDR3 coding DNA: TGTGCCAGCAGCATAACGGACAGAGAGAACACCGGGGAGCTGTACTTC. Its protein product is CASSITDRENTGELYF.

The V call is TRBV19, the J call TRBJ2-1; 7 nucleotides agree with TRBD1. Per the germline V gene, CDR1 is LNHDA and CDR2 is SQIVND (reference sequence). J was trimmed by 5 bases and V by 6 bases; bases with no gene match: 7. The length of the CDR3 is 14 residues. The CDR3 sequence: CASSRKGADNEQFF. DNA for the CDR3: TGTGCCAGTAGCAGAAAGGGGGCAGACAATGAGCAGTTCTTC.

This clonotype has ten or more counts. The V gene is TRBV5-6, the J gene TRBJ1-6, with D unclear. Germline-derived CDR1 and CDR2 are SGHDT and YYEEEE. The CDR3 loop spans 14 amino acids. V was shortened by 0 bases and J by 9 bases, with 10 bases between the two germline ends. CDR3 protein: CASSLGGSGSPLHF. For the CDR3, the DNA is TGTGCCAGCAGCTTGGGTGGATCAGGTTCACCCCTCCACTTT.

This clonotype qualifies as medium-sized. A much larger clone sits a single nucleotide away, making a read error possible. J is TRBJ2-1 and V is TRBV7-9; 10 bases match TRBD2. Judging by the DNA end, TRBJ2-7 fits better; the J call may be wrong. The CDR3 is 15 residues long. Germline lookup yields CDR1 SEHNR and CDR2 FQNEAQ (reference sequence). DNA for the CDR3: TGTGCCAGCAGCCGTAGCGGGAGGTCCTACAATGAGCAGTACTTC. Its translation: CASSRSGRSYNEQYF.

This clonotype was seen many times. This chain links TRBV6-6 with TRBJ2-2; D is perhaps TRBD2 (6 bases). With 0 bases removed from V and 6 bases from J, the gap between germline ends came to 23 bases. Germline V lookup: CDR1 MNHNY, CDR2 SVGAGI (reference sequence). This CDR3 has 19 residues. CDR3: CASSYSNGGADRGAGELFF. CDR3 DNA sequence: TGTGCCAGCAGTTACTCGAACGGAGGGGCGGACCGAGGGGCCGGGGAGCTGTTTTTT.

This clonotype was seen many times. The chain employs TRBV11-2 and TRBJ2-3, with 8 bases aligning to TRBD2. Trimming took 5 bases from V and 0 from J; bases not matched to a gene: 13. Germline values: CDR1 SGHAT, CDR2 FQNNGV. The CDR3 length is 18 residues. The CDR3 region is CASSPYRFGGVSTDTQYF. DNA of the CDR3: TGTGCCAGCAGCCCATACCGATTCGGGGGGGTTAGCACAGATACGCAGTATTTT.

This clonotype was seen repeatedly, ten times or more. This chain joins TRBV18 and TRBJ1-2; a possible D gene is TRBD1 (6 bases). CDR3 length equals 14 residues. The V end lost 2 bases, the J end lost 6 bases, and 13 bases lay between the germline ends. Germline CDR1 reads KGHSH; CDR2 reads LQKENI. The CDR3 region has the DNA TGTGCCAGCTCACCATACAGGGAAAGAGATGGCTACACCTTC. Translation: CASSPYRERDGYTF.

This clonotype was observed at least ten times. V usage is TRBV5-8 and J usage is TRBJ1-5; D call uncertain. The CDR3 runs 16 residues. Germline V gene lookup returns CDR1 SGHTS and CDR2 YDEGEE. The ends were cut back, 2 bases at V and 0 bases at J, with 12 bases in the middle. The CDR3 is CASSFSRRSSNQPQHF. CDR3 sequence (DNA): TGTGCCAGCAGCTTCTCCCGGAGGTCTAGCAATCAGCCCCAGCATTTT.

The table lists this clonotype with a count of one. V is TRBV7-9 and J is TRBJ2-1, with 12 positions matching TRBD2. Germline V CDR1 and CDR2: SEHNR, FQNEAQ (reference sequence). The CDR3 runs 21 residues. V shed 6 bases, J shed 8 bases, and the junction held 26 bases outside the gene matches. CDR3 DNA sequence: TGTGCCAGCAGGTCTGCCGGTTTGGGACAGCCCACTAGCGGGAGGAACCATGAGCAGTTCTTC. Amino acid sequence: CASRSAGLGQPTSGRNHEQFF.

This clonotype was recorded many times. The chain couples TRBV11-2 to TRBJ2-3, with TRBD2 identical over 7 bases. CDR1 is SGHAT and CDR2 is FQNNGV in the germline V gene. V lost 1 base to trimming and J lost 0 bases; unmatched junction nucleotides: 10. CDR3 length equals 18 residues. CDR3 amino acids: CASSLGPLAGFSTDTQYF. DNA for the CDR3: TGTGCCAGCAGCTTAGGGCCTTTAGCGGGCTTCAGCACAGATACGCAGTATTTT.

V and J are TRBV7-6 and TRBJ2-6; D call uncertain. The end of the DNA is better explained by TRBJ2-5, so the J call may be wrong. Germline lookup yields CDR1 SGHVS and CDR2 FNYEAQ. This CDR3 is 13 amino acids long. The CDR3 DNA reads TGTGCCAGCAGTTCAGTGCGGCAAGAGACCCAGTACTTC. Translation gives CASSSVRQETQYF.

Remarks on this clonotype: This may be a read error: a much more frequent sequence differs by one nucleotide. This chain joins TRBV11-2 and TRBJ2-6, with unresolved D. The closer fit of TRBJ2-7 to the DNA end suggests the J call may be wrong. Germline V CDR1 and CDR2: SGHAT, FQNNGV. This CDR3 is built from 11 residues. Here the CDR3 DNA reads TGTACCAGCAGCTCCTCTGTTGAGCAGTACTTC. It yields the protein CTSSSSVEQYF.

This clonotype was recorded many times. The V gene is TRBV25-1, the J gene TRBJ2-4; the D call may be TRBD1 or TRBD2 (5 bases each). The DNA end lines up better with TRBJ2-7; the J call may be wrong. The CDR3 covers 15 residues. CDR1 and CDR2 from the germline V gene are MGHDK and SYGVNS. The DNA of the CDR3 is TGTGCCAGCAGTGACCCGGGGCCCCGGATGAACGAGCAGTACTTC. This translates into CASSDPGPRMNEQYF.

J is TRBJ1-4 and V is TRBV6-2 or TRBV6-3, with D maybe TRBD1 (5 bases). The CDR3 has 14 amino acids. Trimming left V 5 bases short and J 11 bases short, with 18 bases between. The V gene's germline CDR1 is MNHEY and CDR2 SVGEGT. The CDR3 loop reads CASSEMGGSRKLFF. CDR3 coding DNA: TGTGCCAGCAGTGAAATGGGGGGATCGAGGAAACTGTTTTTT.

Only a few counts were recorded for this clonotype. V is TRBV6-1 and J is TRBJ2-5; TRBD2 matches at 7 bases. The J segment lost 5 bases and the V segment lost 8 bases, leaving 8 bases of the junction unmatched. CDR3 length equals 13 residues. From germline, CDR1 is MNHNS and CDR2 SASEGT. Here the CDR3 reads CASSRDYGETQYF. CDR3 nucleotide sequence: TGTGCCAGCTCGCGGGACTACGGGGAGACCCAGTACTTC.

Many counts were recorded for this clonotype. Since a much larger clone is just one base distant, this may be a read error. The chain is built from TRBV12-3 or TRBV12-4 and TRBJ2-4; D is unclear. Trimming took off 1 base at V and 13 bases at J, with 20 bases between the two ends. The CDR3 is made up of 15 amino acids. Here the CDR3 DNA reads TGTGCCAGCAGTTTAGGGGTGAACTCCTACAATGAGCAGTACTTC. It yields the protein CASSLGVNSYNEQYF.